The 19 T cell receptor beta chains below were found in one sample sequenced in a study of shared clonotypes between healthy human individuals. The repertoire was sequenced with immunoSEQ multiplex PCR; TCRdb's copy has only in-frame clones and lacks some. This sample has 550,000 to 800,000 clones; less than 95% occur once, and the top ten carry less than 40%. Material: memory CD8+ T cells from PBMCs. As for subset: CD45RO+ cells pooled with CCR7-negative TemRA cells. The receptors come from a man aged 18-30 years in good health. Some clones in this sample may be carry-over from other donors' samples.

The CDR3 is CASSSNPGLAGGDFYEQYF. The DNA of the CDR3 is TGTGCCAGCAGCTCCAATCCGGGACTAGCGGGAGGGGACTTTTACGAGCAGTACTTC. The rearrangement uses TRBV7-9 and TRBJ2-7; 16 bases match TRBD2. Germline values: CDR1 SEHNR, CDR2 FQNEAQ (reference sequence). Trimming cost V 4 bases and J 4 bases; bases outside gene matches: 13. The CDR3 totals 19 residues.

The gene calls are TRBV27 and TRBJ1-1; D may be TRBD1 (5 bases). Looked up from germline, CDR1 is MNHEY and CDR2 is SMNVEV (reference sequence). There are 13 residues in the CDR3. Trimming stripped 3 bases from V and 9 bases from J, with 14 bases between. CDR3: CASSFGGTRQAFF. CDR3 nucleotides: TGTGCCAGCAGTTTCGGGGGGACCCGGCAAGCTTTCTTT.

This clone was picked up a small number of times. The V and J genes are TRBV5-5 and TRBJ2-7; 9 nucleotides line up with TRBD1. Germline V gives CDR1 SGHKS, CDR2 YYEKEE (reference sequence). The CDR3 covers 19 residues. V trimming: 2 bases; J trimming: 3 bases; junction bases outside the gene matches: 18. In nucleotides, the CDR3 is TGTGCCAGCAGCTTCGGTCGGACAGGGGAGGATGCGGGAGACTACGAGCAGTACTTC. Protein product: CASSFGRTGEDAGDYEQYF.

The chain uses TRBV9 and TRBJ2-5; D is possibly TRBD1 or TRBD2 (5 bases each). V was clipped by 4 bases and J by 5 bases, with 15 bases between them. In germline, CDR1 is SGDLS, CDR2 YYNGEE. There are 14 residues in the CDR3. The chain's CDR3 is CASSPGSGGETQYF. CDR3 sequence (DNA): TGTGCCAGCAGCCCAGGGAGTGGTGGCGAGACCCAGTACTTC.

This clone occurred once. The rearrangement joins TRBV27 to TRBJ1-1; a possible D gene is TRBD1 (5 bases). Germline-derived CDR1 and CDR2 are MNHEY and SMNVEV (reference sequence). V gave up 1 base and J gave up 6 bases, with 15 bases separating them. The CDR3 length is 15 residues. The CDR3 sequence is CASSLWDGGRAEAFF. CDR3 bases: TGTGCCAGCAGTTTATGGGACGGGGGAAGGGCTGAAGCTTTCTTT.

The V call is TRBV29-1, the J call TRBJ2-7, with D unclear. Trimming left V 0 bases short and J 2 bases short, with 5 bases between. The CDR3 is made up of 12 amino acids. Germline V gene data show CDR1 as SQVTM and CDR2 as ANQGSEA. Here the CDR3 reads CSVEDFTYEQYF. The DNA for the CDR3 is TGCAGCGTTGAAGATTTCACCTACGAGCAGTACTTC.

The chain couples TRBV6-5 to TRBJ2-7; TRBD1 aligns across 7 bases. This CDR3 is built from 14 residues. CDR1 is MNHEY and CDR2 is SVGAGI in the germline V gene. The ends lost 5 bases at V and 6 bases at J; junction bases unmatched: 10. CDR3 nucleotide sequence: TGTGCCAGCAGTCAACCTAGGACAGGCTTCGAGCAGTACTTC. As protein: CASSQPRTGFEQYF.

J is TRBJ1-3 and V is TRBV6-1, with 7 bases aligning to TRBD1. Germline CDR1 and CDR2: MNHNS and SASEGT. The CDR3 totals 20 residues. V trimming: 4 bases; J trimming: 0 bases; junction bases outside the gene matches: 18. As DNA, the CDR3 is TGTGCCAGCAGTGGTCGTAAGGGGACAGTCGTATCCCTCTCTGGAAACACCATATATTTT. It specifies CASSGRKGTVVSLSGNTIYF.

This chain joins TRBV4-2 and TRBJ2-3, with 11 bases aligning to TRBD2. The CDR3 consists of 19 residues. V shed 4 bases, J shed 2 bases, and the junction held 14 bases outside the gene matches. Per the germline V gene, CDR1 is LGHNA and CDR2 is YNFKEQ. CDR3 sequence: CASSLFPTSGRSNTDTQYF. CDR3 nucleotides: TGTGCCAGCAGCCTGTTCCCTACTAGCGGGAGATCAAACACAGATACGCAGTATTTT.

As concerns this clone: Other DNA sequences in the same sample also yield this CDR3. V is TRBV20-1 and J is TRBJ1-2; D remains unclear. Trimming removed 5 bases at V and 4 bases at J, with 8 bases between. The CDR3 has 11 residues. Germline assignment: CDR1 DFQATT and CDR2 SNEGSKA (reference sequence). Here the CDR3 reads CSAPPGYGYTF. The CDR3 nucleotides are TGCAGTGCTCCCCCTGGCTATGGCTACACCTTC.

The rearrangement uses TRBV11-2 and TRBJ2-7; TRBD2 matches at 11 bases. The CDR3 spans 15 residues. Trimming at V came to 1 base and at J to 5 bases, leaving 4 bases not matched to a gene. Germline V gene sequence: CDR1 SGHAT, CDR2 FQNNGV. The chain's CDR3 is CASSLGLAGFNEQYF. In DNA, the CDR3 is TGTGCCAGCAGCTTAGGACTAGCGGGATTCAACGAGCAGTACTTC.

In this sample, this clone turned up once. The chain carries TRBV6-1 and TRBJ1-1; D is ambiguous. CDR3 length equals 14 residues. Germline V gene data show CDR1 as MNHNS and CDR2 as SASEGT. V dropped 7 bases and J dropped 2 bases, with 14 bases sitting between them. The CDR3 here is CASKLGGVNTEAFF. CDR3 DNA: TGTGCCAGCAAACTTGGCGGGGTTAACACTGAAGCTTTCTTT.

This CDR3 is CASTPLGTGELFF. The CDR3 DNA is TGTGCCAGCACCCCCCTAGGCACCGGGGAGCTGTTTTTT. The chain employs TRBV27 and TRBJ2-2; no firm D call. Germline V gene sequence: CDR1 MNHEY, CDR2 SMNVEV (reference sequence). This CDR3 is 13 amino acids long. V lost 7 bases and J 4 bases, leaving 10 bases between the germline ends.

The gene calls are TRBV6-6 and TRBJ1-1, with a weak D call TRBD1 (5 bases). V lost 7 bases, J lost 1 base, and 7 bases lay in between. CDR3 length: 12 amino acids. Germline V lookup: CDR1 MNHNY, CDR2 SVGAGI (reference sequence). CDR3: CASIQGNTEAFF. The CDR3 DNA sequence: TGTGCCAGCATCCAGGGGAACACTGAAGCTTTCTTT.

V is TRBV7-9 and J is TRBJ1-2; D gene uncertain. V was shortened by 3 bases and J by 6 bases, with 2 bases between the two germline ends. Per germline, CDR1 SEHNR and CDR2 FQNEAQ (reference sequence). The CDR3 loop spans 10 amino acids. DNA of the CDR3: TGTGCCAGCAGCTTCAATGGCTACACCTTC. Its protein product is CASSFNGYTF. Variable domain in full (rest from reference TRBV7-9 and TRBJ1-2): DTGVSQNPRHKITKRGQNVTFRCDPISEHNRLYWYRQTLGQGPEFLTYFQNEAQLEKSRLLSDRFSAERPKGSFSTLEIQRTEQGDSAMYLCASSFNGYTFGSGTRLTVV.

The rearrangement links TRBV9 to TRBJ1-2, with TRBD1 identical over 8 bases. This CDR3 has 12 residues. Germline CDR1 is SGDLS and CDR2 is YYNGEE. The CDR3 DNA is TGTGGATTCCCCGCAGGGGGCAAAGGCTACACCTTC. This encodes CGFPAGGKGYTF.

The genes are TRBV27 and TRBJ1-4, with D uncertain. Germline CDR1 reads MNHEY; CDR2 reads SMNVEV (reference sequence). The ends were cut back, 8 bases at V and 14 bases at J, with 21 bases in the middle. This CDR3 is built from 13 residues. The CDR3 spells CASVDSATRVLFF. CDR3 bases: TGTGCCAGCGTCGATTCCGCAACAAGGGTGCTGTTTTTT. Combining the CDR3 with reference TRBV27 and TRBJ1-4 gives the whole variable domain EAQVTQNPRYLITVTGKKLTVTCSQNMNHEYMSWYRQDPGLGLRQIYYSMNVEVTDKGDVPEGYKVSRKEKRNFPLILESPSPNQTSLYFCASVDSATRVLFFGSGTQLSVL.

The DNA for the CDR3 is TGTGCCGCCGGACAGGTTCCCGGAAACACCATATATTTT. This gives the protein CAAGQVPGNTIYF. The chain recombines TRBV19 with TRBJ1-3; the match to TRBD1 covers 7 bases. CDR3 length: 13 amino acids. Trimming at V came to 11 bases and at J to 4 bases, leaving 8 bases not matched to a gene. Germline V lookup: CDR1 LNHDA, CDR2 SQIVND (reference sequence).

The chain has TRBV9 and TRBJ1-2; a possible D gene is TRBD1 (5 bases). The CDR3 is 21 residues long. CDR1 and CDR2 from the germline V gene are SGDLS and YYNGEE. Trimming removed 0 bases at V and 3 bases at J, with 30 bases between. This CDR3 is CASSVATLPSTEPLWDYGYTF. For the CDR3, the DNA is TGTGCCAGCAGCGTAGCTACCCTCCCATCGACAGAGCCACTATGGGACTATGGCTACACCTTC.